The 28 T cell receptor beta chains listed next were all sequenced from one sample in a study of control samples from healthy donors and cancer patients (dated by TCRdb to 2018 to 2020). Library method: the immunoSEQ multiplex PCR assay. The clones in this table, taken by TCRdb from immuneACCESS, are in-frame only. Not every clone is retained; where verified, under half of the shortfall comes from an unresolved V gene, and the cause of the rest is unknown. The sample table shows about 44,000 clones, and around 87% are seen once. The ten largest clonotypes hold around 9.6% of the sample. Sequencing input: PBMCs. The receptors stem from a woman aged 55-69 years with lung cancer.

This chain links TRBV7-9 with TRBJ2-1, with D unclear. The CDR3 extends over 15 amino acids. Deletions cut 4 bases from V and 10 bases from J, with 20 bases between. From germline, CDR1 is SEHNR and CDR2 FQNEAQ (reference sequence). Here the CDR3 DNA reads TGTGCCAGCAGCTCCGCATTAAGGACCCCCAAGGAGCAGTTCTTC. This encodes CASSSALRTPKEQFF.

V and J are TRBV5-1 and TRBJ1-3; D gene ambiguous. In germline, CDR1 is SGHRS, CDR2 YFSETQ. The CDR3 sequence is 14 residues long. V lost 1 base, J lost 0 bases, and 5 bases lay in between. Written as DNA, the CDR3 is TGCGCCAGCAGCTTGCTTCCCTCTGGAAACACCATATATTTT. Amino acids: CASSLLPSGNTIYF.

This clone was found a few times. J is TRBJ2-5 and V is TRBV19, with D perhaps being TRBD1 or TRBD2 (5 bases each). The CDR3 has 13 residues. Per the germline V gene, CDR1 is LNHDA and CDR2 is SQIVND (reference sequence). The V end lost 5 bases, the J end lost 5 bases, and 12 bases lay between the germline ends. In DNA form, the CDR3 reads TGTGCCAGTAGTGCCGGGGCCGTCGAGACCCAGTACTTC. Its translation: CASSAGAVETQYF.

This chain uses TRBV3-1 (or the pseudogene TRBV3-2) with TRBJ2-7; TRBD1 aligns across 11 bases. V dropped 4 bases and J dropped 4; count of bases not matched to a gene: 6. This CDR3 region has 15 residues. Per the germline V gene, CDR1 is LGHDT and CDR2 is YNNKEL (reference sequence). As DNA, the CDR3 is TGTGCCAGCAGCCCAGGACAGGGGGCGTCGTACGAGCAGTACTTC. Amino acid sequence: CASSPGQGASYEQYF.

The V gene is TRBV28, the J gene TRBJ1-2, with no clear D. Germline V CDR1 and CDR2: MDHEN, SYDVKM. Trimming removed 3 bases at V and 8 bases at J, with 13 bases between. The CDR3 has 13 amino acids. The DNA of the CDR3 is TGTGCCAGCAGTTTCGCAGGAGAAGTGGGCTACACCTTC. Translated: CASSFAGEVGYTF.

This clone was observed a handful of times. The chain couples TRBV28 to TRBJ2-3; D gene ambiguous. This CDR3 has 13 residues. Trimming left V 6 bases short and J 0 bases short, with 7 bases between. Germline CDR1 MDHEN, CDR2 SYDVKM. The CDR3 is CASREVSTDTQYF. The CDR3 DNA is TGTGCCAGCAGGGAAGTTAGCACAGATACGCAGTATTTT. Variable domain in full (rest from reference TRBV28 and TRBJ2-3): DVKVTQSSRYLVKRTGEKVFLECVQDMDHENMFWYRQDPGLGLRLIYFSYDVKMKEKGDIPEGYSVSREKKERFSLILESASTNQTSMYLCASREVSTDTQYFGPGTRLTVL.

This clone was observed a single time. The chain has TRBV6-5 and TRBJ2-7; the match to TRBD2 covers 10 bases. Germline CDR1 reads MNHEY; CDR2 reads SVGAGI. J gave up 4 bases and V 5 bases, and 5 bases lay outside the gene matches. CDR3 length: 14 amino acids. CDR3 DNA: TGTGCCAGCAGTCAGCGGGAGGGCGGGTACGAGCAGTACTTC. Its protein product is CASSQREGGYEQYF.

Note on this clone: Mismatch with germline at one junction end may stem from a read error. The gene calls are TRBV14 and TRBJ2-3; D is undetermined. This CDR3 contains 14 residues. Germline V CDR1 and CDR2: SGHDN, FVKESK. CDR3 sequence reads: CASSQGNSRDTQYF. The CDR3, as DNA: TGTGCCAGCAGCCAAGGCAATAGCAGAGATACGCAGTATTTT.

The rearrangement links TRBV7-6 to TRBJ2-5; 10 positions agree with TRBD2. Germline CDR1 and CDR2: SGHVS and FNYEAQ. The CDR3 has 15 residues. With 3 bases clipped from V and 5 bases from J, the junction kept 6 bases outside the gene matches. CDR3 nucleotide sequence: TGTGCCAGCAGCTTCTTAGCGGGAGGCGAGGAGACCCAGTACTTC. Translation: CASSFLAGGEETQYF.

J is TRBJ1-1 and V is TRBV10-3; D is uncertain. The CDR3 consists of 14 residues. The germline CDR1 and CDR2 sequences are ENHRY and SYGVKD. V was cut by 7 bases and J by 1 base, with 13 bases left in between. DNA of the CDR3: TGTGCCATCACCCTTTCCGAGGGGAACACTGAAGCTTTCTTT. It is translated as CAITLSEGNTEAFF.

This chain uses TRBV7-9 with TRBJ2-7; D is unresolved. The CDR3 contains 14 residues. V was trimmed by 5 bases and J by 0 bases, leaving 11 bases between them. The V gene's germline CDR1 is SEHNR and CDR2 FQNEAQ (reference sequence). Here the CDR3 reads CASSTDGYSYEQYF. CDR3 in DNA: TGTGCCAGCAGCACCGACGGCTACTCCTACGAGCAGTACTTC.

The chain is built from TRBV7-9 and TRBJ2-3, with D perhaps matching TRBD2 (5 bases). CDR3 size: 14 residues. Germline V gene lookup returns CDR1 SEHNR and CDR2 FQNEAQ (reference sequence). Between the trimmed V and J ends, which lost 0 bases and 9 bases, there was a span of 13 bases. CDR3 loop: CASSLAGPEGTQYF. For the CDR3, the DNA is TGTGCCAGCAGCTTAGCAGGGCCAGAGGGCACGCAGTATTTT.

V gene TRBV12-5 combines with J gene TRBJ2-7, with D perhaps assigned TRBD1 or TRBD2 (6 bases each). V lost 5 bases, J lost 2 bases, and 16 bases lay in between. The CDR3 has 15 residues. Germline lookup yields CDR1 LGHNT and CDR2 FRNRAP. CDR3 coding DNA: TGTGCTAGTGGTACGACGGAGGGGGATGCCTACGAGCAGTACTTC. Residues: CASGTTEGDAYEQYF.

This chain connects TRBV29-1 to TRBJ1-2; 7 bases map to TRBD1. This CDR3 is built from 12 residues. Germline V lookup: CDR1 SQVTM, CDR2 ANQGSEA. After removal of 3 bases from V and 12 bases from J, the junction contained 10 bases not matched to a gene. The CDR3: CSVDGTAGEDTF. DNA of the CDR3: TGCAGCGTTGACGGGACAGCGGGGGAAGACACCTTC.

The CDR3 bases are TGTGCCAGCAGTACCCCAGGGGGGAGGGCTGAAGCTTTCTTT. This sequence encodes CASSTPGGRAEAFF. The chain employs TRBV28 and TRBJ1-1, with TRBD1 matching over 7 bases. Trimming at V came to 5 bases and at J to 6 bases, leaving 9 bases not matched to a gene. Germline lookup yields CDR1 MDHEN and CDR2 SYDVKM. This CDR3 is built from 14 residues.

The CDR3 reads CASSPRGATGELFF. CDR3 in DNA: TGTGCCAGCAGTCCAAGAGGGGCTACCGGGGAGCTGTTTTTT. V usage is TRBV28 and J usage is TRBJ2-2; D might be TRBD1 or TRBD2, each matching 5 bases. The CDR3 sequence is 14 residues long. The V end lost 5 bases, the J end lost 5 bases, and 12 bases lay between the germline ends. The germline V gene has CDR1 MDHEN and CDR2 SYDVKM.

The V gene is TRBV18, the J gene TRBJ1-4, with D unclear. Germline values: CDR1 KGHSH, CDR2 LQKENI. The CDR3 is 13 amino acids. The V and J ends lost 3 bases and 6 bases respectively, with 8 bases between them. CDR3 coding DNA: TGTGCCAGCTCACCGGCAGCCGATGAAAAACTGTTTTTT. Translating gives CASSPAADEKLFF.

The rearrangement links TRBV29-1 to TRBJ2-5, with no clear D. Germline CDR1 and CDR2: SQVTM and ANQGSEA. The CDR3 loop spans 11 amino acids. Trimming removed 4 bases from V and 5 bases from J, with 8 bases in between. The CDR3 DNA is TGCAGCGTTGCAGCTTGGGAGACCCAGTACTTC. Its protein product is CSVAAWETQYF.

This clone is judged medium-sized. V and J are TRBV4-1 and TRBJ1-6; tentatively, D is TRBD1 (5 bases). Trimming took off 8 bases at V and 7 bases at J, with 12 bases between the two ends. Looked up from germline, CDR1 is MGHRA and CDR2 is YSYEKL. The CDR3 consists of 13 residues. The CDR3 coding sequence is TGCGCCAGCGCCCTCGGGGACAATTCACCCCTCCACTTT. Amino acids: CASALGDNSPLHF.

The chain uses TRBV3-1 (or the pseudogene TRBV3-2) and TRBJ1-6; no firm D call. CDR1 and CDR2 (germline): LGHDT, YNNKEL (reference sequence). V was shortened by 1 base and J by 10 bases, with 14 bases between the two germline ends. CDR3 length: 15 amino acids. The CDR3 DNA reads as TGTGCCAGCAGCCAAGGTTCAGGCCAAAGGTCACCCCTCCACTTT. It specifies CASSQGSGQRSPLHF.

The chain joins TRBV6-6 to TRBJ2-3, with D uncertain. The CDR3 consists of 12 residues. V was cut by 11 bases and J by 0 bases, with 9 bases left in between. Germline CDR1 reads MNHNY; CDR2 reads SVGAGI (reference sequence). The CDR3 DNA sequence: TGTGCCTGCTCATTTAGCACAGATACGCAGTATTTT. It codes for CACSFSTDTQYF.

This clone occurred a few times. The chain carries TRBV4-1 and TRBJ1-5; TRBD1 is a possible D gene (6 bases). CDR3 length: 16 residues. Trimming stripped 3 bases from V and 0 bases from J, with 12 bases between. The germline gives CDR1 MGHRA, CDR2 YSYEKL. CDR3 coding DNA: TGCGCCAGCAGCCAGAGAGGGGGGGATAGCAATCAGCCCCAGCATTTT. It translates to CASSQRGGDSNQPQHF.

The CDR3 is CASSISTGSSEKLFF. For the CDR3, the DNA is TGCGCCAGCAGCATATCGACAGGGTCCTCGGAAAAACTGTTTTTT. The V and J genes are TRBV5-1 and TRBJ1-4; 7 bases are shared with TRBD1. Germline V CDR1 and CDR2: SGHRS, YFSETQ. Trimming cost V 4 bases and J 8 bases; bases outside gene matches: 11. The CDR3 runs 15 residues.

The chain is built from TRBV5-1 and TRBJ1-1, with TRBD1 as a possible D gene (5 bases). Trimming took 4 bases from V and 8 from J, leaving 18 bases between them. Germline CDR1 and CDR2: SGHRS and YFSETQ. This CDR3 region has 14 residues. The CDR3 nucleotides are TGCGCCAGCAGCACGAACGCCGGGGGGATCGAAGCTTTCTTT. Translation: CASSTNAGGIEAFF.

The chain has TRBV27 and TRBJ2-7; weak D call: TRBD1 (6 bases). The CDR3 covers 15 residues. The V gene's germline CDR1 is MNHEY and CDR2 SMNVEV (reference sequence). V was pared by 6 bases and J by 5 bases, with 20 bases between. CDR3 protein: CASRSRKGVRDEQYF. The CDR3 bases are TGTGCCAGCAGATCCAGGAAGGGGGTCCGGGACGAGCAGTACTTC.

This chain links TRBV10-3 with TRBJ2-7; D perhaps matches TRBD1 (7 bases). Trimming left V 0 bases short and J 1 base short, with 10 bases between. Germline V gene lookup returns CDR1 ENHRY and CDR2 SYGVKD. This CDR3 has 15 amino acids. The CDR3 nucleotides read TGTGCCATCAGTGAGTCGGCAGGGGGGTCCTACGAGCAGTACTTC. This encodes CAISESAGGSYEQYF.

This chain joins TRBV5-1 and TRBJ1-2; no clear D. The V gene lost 0 bases and the J gene lost 6 bases, with 9 bases spanning the gap. The germline CDR1 and CDR2 sequences are SGHRS and YFSETQ. This CDR3 spans 13 amino acids. The CDR3 sequence: CASSLDSSDGYTF. The CDR3 bases are TGCGCCAGCAGCTTGGATTCTTCTGATGGCTACACCTTC.

V is TRBV5-1 and J is TRBJ2-1; perhaps TRBD2 as D (6 bases). V was trimmed by 3 bases and J by 7 bases, leaving 14 bases between them. There are 14 residues in the CDR3. The germline gives CDR1 SGHRS, CDR2 YFSETQ. The CDR3 bases are TGCGCCAGCAGCTGGGGGGTCCGGGTGAATGAGCAGTTCTTC. It encodes CASSWGVRVNEQFF.